This T cell receptor beta chain is drawn from a study of T cell repertoires in cytomegalovirus infection. Study-level information: The public TCR beta signatures pointed to both CMV infection and matching HLA type.

Concerning this clonotype itself: What it binds is not known.

TCRdb passed the reads through MiXCR, listing each CDR3 protein once. The repertoire includes 400,000 or so distinct CDR3 sequences, 25% to 40% of them detected once, and roughly 15% sits in the top ten. General study findings and limits: Clonotype analysis showed dominance of the ex vivo response by HLA-C-restricted CMV-specific TCR beta clonotypes.

The sequence came from a human donor in good health (CMV status not recorded). Some clones in this sample may be carry-over from other donors' samples. Sequences were obtained from PBMCs.

The CDR3 spells CSARAHPGQGASTWGYTF. CDR3 DNA: TGCAGTGCTAGAGCCCATCCGGGACAGGGGGCAAGTACCTGGGGCTACACCTTC. The chain combines TRBV20-1 with TRBJ1-2; 12 bases are shared with TRBD1. The J segment lost 8 bases and the V segment lost 1 base, leaving 17 bases of the junction unmatched. CDR3 length: 18 residues. Germline loops: CDR1 DFQATT, CDR2 SNEGSKA (reference sequence).